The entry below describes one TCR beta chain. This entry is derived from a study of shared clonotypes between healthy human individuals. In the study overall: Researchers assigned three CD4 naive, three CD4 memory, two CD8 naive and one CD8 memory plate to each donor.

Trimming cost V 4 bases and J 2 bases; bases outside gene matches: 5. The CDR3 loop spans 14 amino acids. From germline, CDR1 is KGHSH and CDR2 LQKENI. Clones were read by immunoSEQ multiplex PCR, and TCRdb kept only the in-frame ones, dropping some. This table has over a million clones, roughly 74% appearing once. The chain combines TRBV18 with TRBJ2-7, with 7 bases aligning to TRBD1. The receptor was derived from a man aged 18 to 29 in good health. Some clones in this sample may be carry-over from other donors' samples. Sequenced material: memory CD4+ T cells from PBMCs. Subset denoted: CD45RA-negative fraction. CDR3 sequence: CASSQQGIPYEQYF. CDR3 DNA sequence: TGTGCCAGCTCACAACAGGGGATTCCCTACGAGCAGTACTTC.